Below, 29 T cell receptor beta chains from the same sample are listed, as sequenced in a study of T cell repertoires in cytomegalovirus infection. TCRdb reanalysed the reads using MiXCR and keeps one entry per CDR3 protein. Among 450,000 to 600,000 distinct CDR3 sequences listed, over 9% were seen once. The sample taken for sequencing was PBMCs. The receptors come from a human donor in good health (CMV status not recorded). Some clones in this sample may be carry-over from other donors' samples.

This chain joins TRBV28 and TRBJ1-2, with D possibly TRBD1 on 6 matching bases. Between the trimmed V and J ends, which lost 5 bases and 6 bases, there was a span of 16 bases. Germline V gene lookup returns CDR1 MDHEN and CDR2 SYDVKM. CDR3 length: 14 residues. This chain's CDR3 is CASSPRGGGDGYTF. The CDR3 DNA is TGTGCCAGCAGTCCTCGCGGAGGGGGGGATGGCTACACCTTC.

This clonotype was seen at least ten times. The chain links TRBV7-8 to TRBJ2-2; D not certain. CDR1 is SGHVS, CDR2 FQNEAQ, per germline. Trimming took off 1 base at V and 7 bases at J, with 10 bases between the two ends. The length of the CDR3 is 14 residues. CDR3 protein: CASSLVYYDGELFF. The CDR3 DNA is TGTGCCAGCAGCTTAGTATATTATGACGGGGAGCTGTTTTTT. Full variable domain (outside the CDR3, taken from reference TRBV7-8 and TRBJ2-2): GAGVSQSPRYKVAKRGQDVALRCDPISGHVSLFWYQQALGQGPEFLTYFQNEAQLDKSGLPSDRFFAERPEGSVSTLKIQRTQQEDSAVYLCASSLVYYDGELFFGEGSRLTVL.

This clonotype has a count of ten or more. The chain links TRBV7-2 to TRBJ2-5, with D possibly being TRBD2 (5 bases). CDR1 and CDR2 from the germline V gene are SGHTA and FQGNSA. Deletions cut 4 bases from V and 2 bases from J, with 20 bases between. The CDR3 is 17 amino acids. The CDR3 protein is CASSSGLIPGLQETQYF. The CDR3 bases are TGTGCCAGCAGCTCCGGACTCATTCCAGGTCTACAAGAGACCCAGTACTTC.

This clonotype was recorded at least ten times. The chain joins TRBV5-1 to TRBJ2-7, with TRBD1 identical over 9 bases. With 4 bases clipped from V and 7 bases from J, the junction kept 12 bases outside the gene matches. The germline gives CDR1 SGHRS, CDR2 YFSETQ. This CDR3 is 15 amino acids long. Written as DNA, the CDR3 is TGCGCCAGCAGCCCGGGACAGGGTCCACATCGGGAGCAGTACTTC. Its translation is CASSPGQGPHREQYF.

The chain has TRBV19 and TRBJ1-2; D unclear. V lost 3 bases, J lost 4 bases, and 15 bases lay in between. Germline CDR1 and CDR2: LNHDA and SQIVND (reference sequence). The CDR3 length is 15 residues. CDR3: CASSMRTPGSYGYTF. CDR3 DNA sequence: TGTGCCAGTAGTATGAGGACTCCGGGGAGCTATGGCTACACCTTC.

This clonotype showed up many times. The V gene is TRBV4-1, the J gene TRBJ2-1; D perhaps matches TRBD2 (6 bases). This CDR3 is built from 17 residues. V was shortened by 0 bases and J by 2 bases, with 14 bases between the two germline ends. Germline CDR1 reads MGHRA; CDR2 reads YSYEKL. Here the CDR3 DNA reads TGCGCCAGCAGCCAAGAGGGGGGAGCGGTTCCCTACAATGAGCAGTTCTTC. It yields the protein CASSQEGGAVPYNEQFF.

This clonotype was observed at least ten times. This chain uses TRBV5-6 with TRBJ2-3; the D is unclear. The germline V gene encodes CDR1 SGHDT and CDR2 YYEEEE. V dropped 5 bases and J dropped 0 bases, with 16 bases sitting between them. The CDR3 consists of 16 residues. The CDR3 protein is CASSHDKKYSTDTQYF. CDR3 DNA: TGTGCCAGCAGTCACGACAAGAAGTATAGCACAGATACGCAGTATTTT.

This clonotype was counted ten times or more. The chain joins TRBV28 to TRBJ2-1; D is undetermined. V shed 6 bases and J shed 5 bases, with 11 bases lying between them. The length of the CDR3 is 13 residues. Germline V CDR1 and CDR2: MDHEN, SYDVKM. Written as DNA, the CDR3 is TGTGCCAGCAGCCCACCTATGGACAATGAGCAGTTCTTC. Amino acids: CASSPPMDNEQFF.

The chain uses TRBV28 and TRBJ2-7; the D gene is possibly TRBD1 (6 bases). V dropped 8 bases and J dropped 2 bases, with 16 bases sitting between them. The CDR3 loop spans 14 amino acids. Per germline, CDR1 MDHEN and CDR2 SYDVKM. The CDR3 here is CASQGWGRAYEQYF. DNA of the CDR3: TGTGCCAGCCAGGGGTGGGGAAGGGCCTACGAGCAGTACTTC.

This clonotype has ten or more counts. CDR3: CASSEGDSRYEQYF. CDR3 DNA: TGTGCCAGCAGTGAAGGTGACAGCCGGTACGAGCAGTACTTC. V usage is TRBV6-1 and J usage is TRBJ2-7; maybe TRBD1 (5 bases). The CDR3 runs to 14 residues. The germline V gene encodes CDR1 MNHNS and CDR2 SASEGT. Trimming shortened V by 1 base and J by 4 bases, and 11 bases separated the two germline ends.

The chain carries TRBV24-1 and TRBJ2-5, with TRBD2 identical over 7 bases. Germline assignment: CDR1 KGHDR and CDR2 SFDVKD. V lost 3 bases and J lost 2; bases outside the gene matches: 5. The CDR3 extends over 15 amino acids. DNA of the CDR3: TGTGCCACCAGTGATCCTGGGGGGGGACAAGAGACCCAGTACTTC. Residues: CATSDPGGGQETQYF.

This clonotype occurred many times. The chain uses TRBV12-5 and TRBJ1-2; weak D call: TRBD1 (6 bases). This CDR3 has 13 residues. CDR1 is LGHNT, CDR2 FRNRAP, per germline. The ends were cut back, 8 bases at V and 2 bases at J, with 12 bases in the middle. Here the CDR3 DNA reads TGTGCTAGTAGGGGGGAGGGCAACTATGGCTACACCTTC. This translates into CASRGEGNYGYTF.

This clonotype was counted ten times or more. V usage is TRBV3-1 and J usage is TRBJ1-5; D not certain. Looked up from germline, CDR1 is LGHDT and CDR2 is YNNKEL (reference sequence). The CDR3 sequence is 16 residues long. V dropped 1 base and J dropped 7 bases, with 17 bases sitting between them. The chain's CDR3 is CASSQGTTLEGQPQHF. The DNA for the CDR3 is TGTGCCAGCAGCCAAGGTACGACGCTCGAGGGACAGCCCCAGCATTTT.

In this sample, this clonotype turned up many times. The genes are TRBV12-3 or TRBV12-4 and TRBJ1-1, with 7 nucleotides matching TRBD1. This CDR3 contains 15 residues. Trimming took 0 bases from V and 6 from J; bases not matched to a gene: 7. The CDR3 bases are TGTGCCAGCAGTTTAGCGACCCAGGGGGTATCTGAAGCTTTCTTT. Protein: CASSLATQGVSEAFF.

The genes are TRBV27 and TRBJ2-3, with 7 bases identical to TRBD2. The CDR3 runs to 17 residues. Germline lookup yields CDR1 MNHEY and CDR2 SMNVEV (reference sequence). V lost 4 bases and J lost 0; bases outside the gene matches: 10. DNA for the CDR3: TGTGCCAGCAGTTCCCTTTCTAGCGGCCCCAGCACAGATACGCAGTATTTT. This encodes CASSSLSSGPSTDTQYF.

This clonotype has a count of ten or more. The V and J genes are TRBV6-2 or TRBV6-3 and TRBJ1-2; TRBD1 might be the D (5 bases). The CDR3 covers 14 residues. Trimming took 2 bases from V and 4 from J, leaving 11 bases between them. CDR1 is MNHEY, CDR2 SVGEGT, per germline. CDR3 in amino acids: CASSYGAGGYGYTF. The CDR3 nucleotides read TGTGCCAGCAGTTACGGGGCAGGCGGCTATGGCTACACCTTC.

This clonotype was seen repeatedly, ten times or more. This chain connects TRBV11-1 to TRBJ1-5; the D gene is possibly TRBD1 (5 bases). The CDR3 is 15 amino acids. Germline V lookup: CDR1 SGHAT, CDR2 FQDESV (reference sequence). The germline V and J ends were trimmed by 4 bases and 0 bases, with 10 bases remaining between them. CDR3 amino acids: CASSSRGDSNQPQHF. CDR3 sequence (DNA): TGTGCCAGCAGCTCAAGAGGGGATAGCAATCAGCCCCAGCATTTT.

This clonotype has at least ten counts. The J gene is TRBJ2-3, the V gene TRBV11-2; 10 bases line up with TRBD2. CDR3 size: 16 residues. V lost 4 bases and J lost 1; bases outside the gene matches: 5. In germline, CDR1 is SGHAT, CDR2 FQNNGV. CDR3 amino acids: CASSSSGRAGTDTQYF. DNA of the CDR3: TGTGCCAGCAGCTCCAGCGGGAGGGCTGGCACAGATACGCAGTATTTT. The variable domain in full, with the rest retrieved from reference TRBV11-2 and TRBJ2-3, is EAGVAQSPRYKIIEKRQSVAFWCNPISGHATLYWYQQILGQGPKLLIQFQNNGVVDDSQLPKDRFSAERLKGVDSTLKIQPAKLEDSAVYLCASSSSGRAGTDTQYFGPGTRLTVL.

The V call is TRBV10-3, the J call TRBJ1-1; the D is unclear. The CDR3 loop spans 15 amino acids. Germline V gives CDR1 ENHRY, CDR2 SYGVKD. V was cut by 3 bases and J by 0 bases, with 11 bases left in between. DNA of the CDR3: TGTGCCATCAGTGAATTAGGGCAGTTGAACACTGAAGCTTTCTTT. Translated: CAISELGQLNTEAFF.

V and J are TRBV7-9 and TRBJ1-2; D is unresolved. The CDR3 is made up of 14 amino acids. The V end was cut by 7 bases, the J end by 2 bases, with 14 bases between. Germline V lookup: CDR1 SEHNR, CDR2 FQNEAQ (reference sequence). The CDR3 DNA reads TGTGCCAGCACCCAGGAGGGCGGCAACTATGGCTACACCTTC. Amino acid sequence: CASTQEGGNYGYTF.

The chain links TRBV20-1 to TRBJ1-1, with 10 bases identical to TRBD1. The CDR3 has 13 residues. Germline loops: CDR1 DFQATT, CDR2 SNEGSKA (reference sequence). V trimming: 0 bases; J trimming: 11 bases; junction bases outside the gene matches: 6. The CDR3 DNA reads as TGCAGTGCTAGAGATCCGACAGGGGGCATGGCTTTCTTT. Translating it yields CSARDPTGGMAFF.

This clonotype came up many times. The V call is TRBV12-3 or TRBV12-4, the J call TRBJ1-4; 8 nucleotides line up with TRBD1. The CDR3 covers 15 residues. The J segment lost 3 bases and the V segment lost 6 bases, leaving 6 bases of the junction unmatched. CDR3 sequence (DNA): TGTGCCAGCAGATCCGGACAGGGCGCTAATGAAAAACTGTTTTTT. It codes for CASRSGQGANEKLFF.

This clonotype was seen repeatedly, ten times or more. The V and J genes are TRBV5-6 and TRBJ1-2; D perhaps matches TRBD1 (5 bases). Trimming shortened V by 4 bases and J by 7 bases, and 23 bases separated the two germline ends. Germline V lookup: CDR1 SGHDT, CDR2 YYEEEE. This CDR3 is 16 amino acids long. CDR3 sequence reads: CASSPRPGLSRSGYTF. The CDR3, as DNA: TGTGCCAGCAGCCCAAGACCGGGACTTAGCCGTAGTGGCTACACCTTC.

This clonotype was counted many times. This chain uses TRBV5-4 with TRBJ1-3; D not resolved. V was pared by 6 bases and J by 4 bases, with 11 bases between. Germline-derived CDR1 and CDR2 are SGHNT and YYREEE (reference sequence). This CDR3 region has 13 residues. CDR3 amino acids: CASTPFPGNTIYF. The CDR3 region has the DNA TGTGCCAGCACCCCTTTCCCCGGAAACACCATATATTTT. The variable domain in full, with the rest retrieved from reference TRBV5-4 and TRBJ1-3, is ETGVTQSPTHLIKTRGQQVTLRCSSQSGHNTVSWYQQALGQGPQFIFQYYREEENGRGNFPPRFSGLQFPNYSSELNVNALELDDSALYLCASTPFPGNTIYFGEGSWLTVV.

In this sample, this clonotype turned up many times. The CDR3 region is CASIRAAGGPGTGELFF. The CDR3 bases are TGTGCCAGCATCCGAGCTGCGGGGGGGCCTGGCACCGGGGAGCTGTTTTTT. J is TRBJ2-2 and V is TRBV6-1, with 9 nucleotides matching TRBD2. The V gene's germline CDR1 is MNHNS and CDR2 SASEGT. This CDR3 spans 17 amino acids. The trim removed 7 bases at V and 4 bases at J, leaving 13 bases unmatched.

V is TRBV19 and J is TRBJ2-7; no definite D call. Deletions cut 5 bases from V and 0 bases from J, with 11 bases between. The CDR3 covers 14 residues. Germline V gene sequence: CDR1 LNHDA, CDR2 SQIVND (reference sequence). CDR3 protein: CASSFDISSYEQYF. As DNA, the CDR3 is TGTGCCAGTAGTTTCGACATTTCCTCCTACGAGCAGTACTTC.

The sample holds many counts of this clonotype. The chain employs TRBV12-3 or TRBV12-4 and TRBJ1-1, with no clear D. The CDR3 has 11 amino acids. V lost 4 bases, J lost 5 bases, and 5 bases lay in between. In DNA, the CDR3 is TGTGCCAGCAGTTACAGAACTGAAGCTTTCTTT. It specifies CASSYRTEAFF.

The sample holds many counts of this clonotype. The gene calls are TRBV7-2 and TRBJ2-4, with 7 bases lining up with TRBD2. J gave up 6 bases and V 5 bases, and 10 bases lay outside the gene matches. CDR1 SGHTA and CDR2 FQGNSA come from the germline V gene. This CDR3 has 15 residues. The CDR3 protein is CASSIQSGDGNIQYF. Written as DNA, the CDR3 is TGTGCCAGCAGCATACAGAGCGGGGACGGAAACATTCAGTACTTC. The variable domain in full, with the rest retrieved from reference TRBV7-2 and TRBJ2-4, is GAGVSQSPSNKVTEKGKDVELRCDPISGHTALYWYRQSLGQGLEFLIYFQGNSAPDKSGLPSDRFSAERTGGSVSTLTIQRTQQEDSAVYLCASSIQSGDGNIQYFGAGTRLSVL.

The chain carries TRBV20-1 and TRBJ1-5; D possibly corresponds to TRBD1 (5 bases). CDR3 size: 16 residues. In germline, CDR1 is DFQATT, CDR2 SNEGSKA (reference sequence). V was shortened by 1 base and J by 0 bases, with 13 bases between the two germline ends. CDR3 residues: CSARVREGTSNQPQHF. The DNA of the CDR3 is TGCAGTGCTAGAGTCAGGGAGGGTACTAGCAATCAGCCCCAGCATTTT.